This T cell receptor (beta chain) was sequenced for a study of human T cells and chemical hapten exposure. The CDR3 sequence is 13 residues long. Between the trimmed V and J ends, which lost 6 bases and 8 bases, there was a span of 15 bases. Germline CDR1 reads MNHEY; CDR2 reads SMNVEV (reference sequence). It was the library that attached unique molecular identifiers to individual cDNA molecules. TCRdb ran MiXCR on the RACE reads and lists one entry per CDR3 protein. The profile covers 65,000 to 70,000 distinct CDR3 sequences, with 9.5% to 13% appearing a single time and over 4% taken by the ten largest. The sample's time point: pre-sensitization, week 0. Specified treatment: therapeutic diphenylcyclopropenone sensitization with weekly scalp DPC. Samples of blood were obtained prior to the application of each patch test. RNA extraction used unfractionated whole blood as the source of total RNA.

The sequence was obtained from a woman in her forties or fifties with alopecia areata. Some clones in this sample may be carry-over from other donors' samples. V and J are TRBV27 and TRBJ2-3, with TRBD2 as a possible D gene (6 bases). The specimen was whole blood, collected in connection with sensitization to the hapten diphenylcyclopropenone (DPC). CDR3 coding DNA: TGTGCCAGCAGCTCCGCGACCGGGGGTACGCAGTATTTT. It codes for CASSSATGGTQYF.